This record looks at one T cell receptor (beta chain) sequence and its context. It has no known antigen specificity. Base-call qualities are not available, and no considerably larger clone is one nucleotide away. The cohort comprised 670 or so healthy bone marrow donors. At the time of sampling, all cohort members were nominally healthy, though unrecorded immune exposures were likely present. The donor was CMV seropositive and was included in the group of 290 or so seropositive cohort members. Every donor gave a peripheral blood sample, and the peripheral blood mononuclear cells from that sample were used for TCR beta sequencing. Genomic DNA extraction from the blood cell samples was performed with the Qiagen DNeasy Blood Extraction Kit. For CDR1 and CDR2, the germline V gene (reference sequence) lists DFQATT and SNEGSKA. The junction shows trimming of 6 bases on V and 6 bases on J, and the gene matches do not reach 2 bases of it. Including the terminal cysteine and phenylalanine, the CDR3 comprises 11 residues. Solely the CDR3 DNA is kept, with 33 bases framed from the first base.

The data were obtained in a study of cytomegalovirus exposure and HLA in healthy donors (dated by TCRdb to 2017 to 2019). Describing the broader study: An earlier analysis of fewer than 750 of the donors reported about 300 Gb of sequence data and 117 million unique TCR beta sequences obtained from about 179 million T cells. In an earlier analysis of several hundred of the donors, high-throughput TCR beta sequencing was used to judge whether each TCR beta V gene segment behaved as functional or pseudogenic. The study used immunosequencing to profile the T cell repertoires of several hundred subjects and linked those repertoires to cytomegalovirus serostatus. Class I and class II HLA loci were covered by the typing at four-digit resolution. In a later genetic analysis, genome-wide SNP genotypes for about three fifths of the roughly 670 donors were used, and that subset was treated as a discovery cohort. Typing coverage varied by locus: about 620-640 donors for A, B, C, DRB1 and DQB1; about 520 for DQA1; some 610 for DPA1; around 450 for DPB1. All discovery cohort repertoires had been generated on a single sequencing platform. A separate validation cohort of roughly 120 different subjects was used in addition to the approximately 610-subject first cohort. Donor age, sex, ethnicity and CMV serostatus were compiled together with the repertoire data. Among roughly 400 genotyped donors of the cohort, an average of about 220,000 unique TCR beta nucleotide sequences was sequenced per donor, of which about 19% were non-productive. Because of strong linkage in the cohort, roughly 5 DR-DQ haplotypes were treated as single units for association and clustering. The study aimed to test whether signatures of past pathogen exposure could be identified by cataloging public T cell receptors. The genetic ancestry cluster associated with self-reported Caucasian donors included about 81% of the roughly 390 genotyped donors. In a later analysis, previously published TCR beta repertoires from 670 or so donors were re-analyzed and high-resolution HLA genotyping was added so that TCR occurrence patterns could be studied. In the later analysis, no new phenotypic data were used to find candidate immune exposures; instead, reliance was placed on TCR beta sequences and their occurrence across donors. An early release covering approximately 600 HLA-typed donors comprised about 290 gigabases of sequencing data and 85 million to 100 million unique TCR sequences. The study combined high-throughput TCR immunosequencing, statistical association of individual TCRs with disease status, and machine learning to predict cytomegalovirus infection status. The paper's findings and limits, for the study overall: The 87-base-pair reads could not distinguish some IMGT-functional V segments, including TRBV6-2 and TRBV6-3, so those segments were excluded. In this cohort, only TCR beta chains were sequenced, and detectable features were limited by the absence of alpha or paired-chain data. While some public TCRs were present in many individuals, most TCR sequences turned up only very rarely across donors. A cluster of highly shared sequence variants was judged likely to be a technical artifact of the sequencing pipeline. Three of the identified cytomegalovirus-associated TCR beta chains were confirmed in vitro to be specific for cytomegalovirus antigens. Because counts were too low, some 16 rarely observed V segments, including chromosome 9 orphons, were excluded from the earlier analysis of 587 of the donors. A further reported finding was that TCR beta sequences accurately predicted the HLA-A and HLA-B alleles for most subjects in the first cohort. According to the authors, the approach could potentially be generalized to other disease states and immunological phenotypes. In a later analysis, some 17,000 TCR beta sequences were associated with specific HLA alleles at a false discovery rate of 0.05. In a later analysis, TCR association rates were found to vary across HLA loci, with the most associated TCRs seen for DRB1 alleles and the fewest for HLA-C alleles. An association between a missense DCLRE1C variant and V-gene and J-gene trimming of TCR beta chains was found in a later genetic analysis and replicated in an independent cohort. Compared with the roughly 670-donor mean, donors in an Asian-associated ancestry cluster had fewer N-insertions in productive TCRs, according to a later genetic analysis. Strong co-occurrence of HLA alleles, especially DR and DQ, made assigning TCR associations to individual alleles difficult. Correlated functional status among segregating V segments might reflect linkage disequilibrium, but an unknown experimental factor could not be ruled out. Presence/absence analyses assumed roughly uniform sequencing depth across donors, an assumption that may not hold. The only immune exposure information available for the cohort was CMV serostatus. Because HLA typing was missing for some donors at each locus, association tests included only the typed subset. In an earlier analysis of some 540 of the donors, most TCR beta V segments appeared in productive rearrangements about 87% or about 30% of the time, broadly matching IMGT annotations. A later analysis found that HLA-associated TCR beta chains were more clonally expanded and had lower generation probabilities than equally common non-associated chains. In both the original and validation cohorts, the classifier was reported to diagnose cytomegalovirus status with high specificity and sensitivity. In a later analysis, most CMV-associated TCR beta chains were found to appear HLA-restricted, with HLA associations seemingly driven largely by CMV exposure. A total of 150 to 200 TCR beta chains were listed by the study as associated with cytomegalovirus. According to a later analysis, parvovirus B19, influenza, CMV and Epstein-Barr virus appeared linked to several top co-occurrence clusters.

The protocol used for the library was the immunoSEQ multiplex PCR assay. For the multiplex PCR, a mixture combining 60 forward primers for TCR Vbeta segments and 13 reverse primers for TCR Jbeta segments was used. Amplification of the CDR3 region of rearranged TCR beta genes was performed with a multiplex PCR assay on genomic DNA. On the Illumina HiSeq System, the amplified TCR beta libraries were sequenced as 87-base-pair reads. The original pipeline was this. In a later analysis, some 80 million unique TCR beta chains were counted across the approximately 620 repertoires, and roughly 11 million of these chains were shared by at least two donors. A nearest-neighbor algorithm error-corrected the raw reads and collapsed the reads into unique sequences, merging closely related sequences to remove PCR and sequencing errors. To assign V, D and J gene segments, CDR3 sequences were aligned to IMGT reference sequences. For a sequence to be retained, at least a six-nucleotide match to both a V gene segment and a J gene segment was required. Rearrangements were classified as productive when the CDR3 lacked stop codons and remained in frame with V and J, and all other rearrangements were classified as non-productive. CDR3 was defined by IMGT convention, running from the second conserved V-encoded cysteine to the conserved J-encoded phenylalanine. The earlier analysis of roughly 590 of the donors excluded any sequence lacking an unambiguous match to a single V gene segment. In an earlier analysis of roughly 500 of the donors, V segments were called functional above 56.7% productive rearrangements and were called segregating when the between-donor standard deviation exceeded 5%. To diagnose cytomegalovirus status from the catalog of TCR beta chain sequences, a statistical classification framework was built. V and J gene assignment, in a later analysis, came from comparing TCR nucleotide sequences with IMGT/GENE-DB human TR gene sequences. A later analysis assigned CDR3 sequences and most-parsimonious VDJ recombination scenarios with the TCRdist pipeline. In a later analysis, each TCR beta chain was defined by its CDR3 amino acid sequence together with its V-gene family, and reads without a unique V-gene family were excluded. As a way to deal with suspected cross-contamination and a sequencing artifact, a later analysis dropped 450 to 600 nucleotide sequences that were highly shared and had low generation probability. In a later analysis, a clonal expansion index was calculated for each public chain from normalized within-repertoire ranks of inferred template counts. Generation probabilities in a later analysis came from a VDJ recombination model fitted to out-of-frame rearrangements, and those results were checked against IGoR. Hypergeometric tests were used in a later analysis to score TCR-TCR, TCR-HLA and TCR-CMV co-occurrence, with a repertoire-size bias correction applied to the TCR pairs. To estimate false discovery rates, a later analysis permuted the HLA or CMV assignments 20 times. In a later analysis, co-occurring TCRs were grouped using DBSCAN, and TCRdist sequence similarity was added for clustering within HLA-allele-positive subsets. Co-occurrence clustering excluded repertoires with fewer than 30,000 or more than 120,000 public chains, plus five with anomalous nucleotide sharing. TCRdb provides this immuneACCESS table in a form limited to in-frame rearrangements. Some clones are lacking; in checked studies, under half of them reflect an unresolved V gene, and why the rest are absent is not known. The DNA was the basis for D and trimming; V, J and clone size are from that table. In all, the sample holds around 100,000 clones, and approximately 68% of those were seen once. The ten biggest clones cover about 4.4% of the sample.

The specimen was PBMCs. This receptor was taken from a woman aged 18-29 years in good health and CMV-seropositive. This chain joins TRBV20-1 to TRBJ1-1; TRBD1 aligns with 9 central bases. The CDR3 sequence is CSAWDRAEAFF. The bases read TGCAGTGCCTGGGACAGGGCTGAAGCTTTCTTT.